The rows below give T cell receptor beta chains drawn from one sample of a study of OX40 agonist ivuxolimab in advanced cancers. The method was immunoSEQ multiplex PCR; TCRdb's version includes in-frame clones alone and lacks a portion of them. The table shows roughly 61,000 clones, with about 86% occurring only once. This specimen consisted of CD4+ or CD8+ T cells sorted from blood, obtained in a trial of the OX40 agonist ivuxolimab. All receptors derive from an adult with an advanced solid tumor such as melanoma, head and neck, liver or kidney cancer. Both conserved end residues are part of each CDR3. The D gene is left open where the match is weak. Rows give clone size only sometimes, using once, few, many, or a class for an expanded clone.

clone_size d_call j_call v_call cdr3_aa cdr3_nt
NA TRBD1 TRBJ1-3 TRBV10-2 CASSDPQGGNTIYF TGCGCCAGCAGTGACCCACAGGGGGGAAACACCATATATTTT
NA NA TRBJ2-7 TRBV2 CASRAPGGNYEQYF TGTGCCAGCAGGGCCCCAGGCGGGAACTACGAGCAGTACTTC
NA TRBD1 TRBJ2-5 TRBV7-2 CASSLVTGAGETQYF TGTGCCAGCAGCTTGGTAACAGGGGCTGGAGAGACCCAGTACTTC
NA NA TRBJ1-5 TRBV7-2 CASSPTQGLGNQPQHF TGTGCCAGCAGCCCAACTCAGGGGTTGGGCAATCAGCCCCAGCATTTT
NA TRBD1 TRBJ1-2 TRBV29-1 CSVDGAGGNYGYTF TGCAGCGTTGACGGCGCAGGGGGCAACTATGGCTACACCTTC
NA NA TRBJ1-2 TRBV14 CASSQGPGDYGYTF TGTGCCAGCAGCCAAGGGCCTGGGGACTATGGCTACACCTTC
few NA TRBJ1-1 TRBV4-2 CASSQGQANTEAFF TGTGCCAGCAGCCAAGGACAGGCGAACACTGAAGCTTTCTTT
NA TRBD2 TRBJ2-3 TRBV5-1 CASSLEREGTDTQYF TGCGCCAGCAGCTTGGAGCGGGAGGGGACAGATACGCAGTATTTT
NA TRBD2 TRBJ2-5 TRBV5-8 CASSSAGTSGGGETQYF TGTGCCAGCAGTTCCGCCGGGACTAGCGGGGGGGGAGAGACCCAGTACTTC
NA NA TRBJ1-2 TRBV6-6 CASLPTGGGNYGYTF TGTGCCAGCCTACCTACAGGTGGGGGTAACTATGGCTACACCTTC
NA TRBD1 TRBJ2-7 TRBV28 CASSPWDRGYEQYF TGTGCCAGCAGTCCTTGGGACAGGGGCTACGAGCAGTACTTC
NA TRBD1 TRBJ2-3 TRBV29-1 CSLDRGLRDTQYF TGCAGCTTGGACAGGGGGCTTAGAGATACGCAGTATTTT
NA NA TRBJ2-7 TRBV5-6 CASSLDGYEQYF TGTGCCAGCAGCTTGGACGGCTACGAGCAGTACTTC
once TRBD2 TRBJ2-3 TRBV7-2 CASRLAGGPDTQYF TGTGCCAGCAGACTAGCGGGGGGGCCAGATACGCAGTATTTT
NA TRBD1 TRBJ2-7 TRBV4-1 CASSQAGTGYYEQYF TGCGCCAGCAGCCAAGCTGGGACAGGGTACTACGAGCAGTACTTC
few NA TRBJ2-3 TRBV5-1 CASSLGTTVRSTDTQYF TGCGCCAGCAGCTTGGGGACTACAGTTAGAAGCACAGATACGCAGTATTTT
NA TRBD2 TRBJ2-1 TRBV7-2 CASSLRRGASYNEQFF TGTGCCAGCAGCTTGAGGCGGGGGGCGTCCTACAATGAGCAGTTCTTC
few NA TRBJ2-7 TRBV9 CASSVDLLGHEQYF TGTGCCAGCAGCGTAGACCTCCTGGGACACGAGCAGTACTTC
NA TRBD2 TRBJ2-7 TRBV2 CASLREFGEQYF TGTGCCAGCCTGCGGGAGTTCGGGGAGCAGTACTTC
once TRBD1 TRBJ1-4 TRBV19 CASSQTGINEKLFF TGTGCCAGTAGCCAGACAGGGATCAATGAAAAACTGTTTTTT
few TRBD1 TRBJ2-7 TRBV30 CAWSRGTGRYEQYF TGTGCCTGGAGTCGAGGGACAGGTCGCTACGAGCAGTACTTC
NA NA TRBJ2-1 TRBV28 CASRSGTFDNEQFF TGTGCCAGCAGGAGCGGGACATTCGACAATGAGCAGTTCTTC
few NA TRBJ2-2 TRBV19 CGAGVSNTGELFF TGTGGAGCCGGGGTGAGTAACACCGGGGAGCTGTTTTTT
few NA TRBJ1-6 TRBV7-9 CASSPTGSPLHF TGTGCCAGCAGCCCAACAGGGTCACCCCTCCACTTT
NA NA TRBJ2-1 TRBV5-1 CASSFEGGSYNEQFF TGCGCCAGCAGCTTCGAGGGGGGATCCTACAATGAGCAGTTCTTC
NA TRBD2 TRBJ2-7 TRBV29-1 CSVEGLAGAPHEQYF TGCAGCGTTGAGGGACTAGCGGGAGCCCCACACGAGCAGTACTTC
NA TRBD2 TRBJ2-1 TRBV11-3 CASSSKAGPYNEQFF TGTGCCAGCAGCTCGAAAGCGGGGCCTTACAATGAGCAGTTCTTC
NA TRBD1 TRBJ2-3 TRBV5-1 CASSLGTGLSTDTQYF TGCGCCAGCAGCTTGGGGACAGGGCTAAGCACAGATACGCAGTATTTT
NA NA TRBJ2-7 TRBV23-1 CASSHLAARVHYEQYF TGCGCCAGCAGTCACCTCGCAGCCAGGGTCCACTACGAGCAGTACTTC
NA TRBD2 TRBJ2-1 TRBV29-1 CSVEDPGAGAKYNEQFF TGCAGCGTTGAAGATCCCGGAGCGGGAGCGAAATACAATGAGCAGTTCTTC
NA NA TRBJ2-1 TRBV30 CACGRSYNEQFF TGTGCCTGCGGGCGCTCCTACAATGAGCAGTTCTTC
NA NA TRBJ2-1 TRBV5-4 CASSARGGGASYNEQFF TGTGCCAGCAGCGCGAGGGGAGGGGGCGCTTCCTACAATGAGCAGTTCTTC
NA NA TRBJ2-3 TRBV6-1 CASSPSGGGWGTQYF TGTGCCAGCAGTCCCTCGGGCGGGGGCTGGGGTACGCAGTATTTT
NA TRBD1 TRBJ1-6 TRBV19 CASLLTTGVHSPLHF TGTGCCAGTCTGTTAACGACAGGGGTTCATTCACCCCTCCACTTT
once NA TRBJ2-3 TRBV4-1 CASSPVPGAVHTDTQYF TGCGCCAGCAGCCCAGTTCCGGGAGCGGTCCATACAGATACGCAGTATTTT
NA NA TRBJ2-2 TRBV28 CASSPLSLGELFF TGTGCCAGCAGTCCCCTTTCGCTCGGGGAGCTGTTTTTT
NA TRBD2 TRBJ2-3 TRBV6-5 CASSYSRGGDTQYF TGTGCCAGCAGTTACTCGCGGGGAGGGGATACGCAGTATTTT
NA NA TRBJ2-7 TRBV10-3 CAISEGPLVDF TGTGCCATCAGTGAGGGGCCCCTCGTCGACTTC
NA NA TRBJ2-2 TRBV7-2 CASSLVATANTGELFF TGTGCCAGCAGCTTAGTAGCGACAGCGAACACCGGGGAGCTGTTTTTT
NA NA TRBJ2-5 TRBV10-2 CASIRGIGETQYF TGCGCCAGCATCCGGGGAATTGGAGAGACCCAGTACTTC
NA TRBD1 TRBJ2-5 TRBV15 CATSRARQGAQETQYF TGTGCCACCAGCAGAGCGAGGCAGGGGGCCCAAGAGACCCAGTACTTC
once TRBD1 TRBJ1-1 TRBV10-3 CAISERGGTGNTEAFF TGTGCCATCAGTGAGCGAGGAGGGACAGGCAACACTGAAGCTTTCTTT
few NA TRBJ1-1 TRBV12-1 CASSTDRWSEAFF TGTGCCAGCAGCACCGACAGGTGGTCTGAAGCTTTCTTT
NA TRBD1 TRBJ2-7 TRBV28 CATGTGNYEQYF TGTGCCACCGGGACAGGGAACTACGAGCAGTACTTC
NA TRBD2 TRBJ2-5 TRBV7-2 CASSLPGGLAGGETQYF TGTGCCAGCAGCTTACCAGGGGGGCTAGCGGGAGGAGAGACCCAGTACTTC
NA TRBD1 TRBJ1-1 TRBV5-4 CASRRQGQGGRNTEAFF TGTGCCAGCAGGAGACAGGGACAGGGGGGACGTAACACTGAAGCTTTCTTT
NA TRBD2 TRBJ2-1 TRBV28 CASSLSLGAGGRNEQFF TGTGCCAGCAGTTTAAGTCTAGGAGCGGGAGGGAGAAATGAGCAGTTCTTC
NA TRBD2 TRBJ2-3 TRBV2 CASRRGVTDTQYF TGTGCCAGCAGGCGGGGGGTCACAGATACGCAGTATTTT
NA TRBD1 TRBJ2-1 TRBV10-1 CASSDGQGKSNEQFF TGCGCCAGCAGTGACGGACAGGGTAAGAGCAATGAGCAGTTCTTC
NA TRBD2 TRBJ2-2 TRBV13 CASSSPVGLAVTGELFF TGTGCCAGCAGCTCGCCTGTTGGGCTAGCGGTCACCGGGGAGCTGTTTTTT
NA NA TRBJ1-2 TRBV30 CAWTQTANYGYTF TGTGCCTGGACGCAGACTGCTAACTATGGCTACACCTTC
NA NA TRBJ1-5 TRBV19 CASSRTQGPGWPQHF TGTGCCAGTAGTAGAACCCAGGGGCCGGGGTGGCCCCAGCATTTT
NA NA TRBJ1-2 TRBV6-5 CASSYSDSGLYGYTF TGTGCCAGCAGTTACTCAGATTCTGGGCTCTATGGCTACACCTTC